Here is one T cell receptor beta chain with its context. The antigen is not known. Exclusion applied to patients with autoimmune disease history or systemic immunosuppression. This specimen belongs to a study of OX40 agonist ivuxolimab in advanced cancers. General study findings and limits: Some nonresponders likewise displayed low normalized T-cell clonal expansion. Still undetermined is the antigen specificity of the expanded peripheral T cells.

Clones were read by immunoSEQ multiplex PCR, and TCRdb kept only the in-frame ones, dropping some. The sample has around 31,000 clones; approximately 87% are singletons. With 4 bases clipped from V and 4 bases from J, the junction kept 7 bases outside the gene matches. This CDR3 has 14 amino acids. Per germline, CDR1 MNHEY and CDR2 SMNVEV (reference sequence). The source of this sequence is an adult with an advanced solid tumor such as melanoma, head and neck, liver or kidney cancer. The material was CD4+ or CD8+ T cells sorted from blood, obtained in a trial of the OX40 agonist ivuxolimab. V is TRBV27 and J is TRBJ2-7, with 7 bases that match TRBD2. CDR3 in amino acids: CASSSSGGRYEQYF. The CDR3 DNA reads as TGTGCCAGCAGTTCTAGCGGAGGGAGATACGAGCAGTACTTC.